Shown below are 24 T cell receptor beta chains from a single sample sequenced in a study of cytomegalovirus exposure and HLA in healthy donors (dated by TCRdb to the late 2010s). Preparation of the library involved the immunoSEQ multiplex PCR assay. TCRdb stores this immuneACCESS table with in-frame sequences only. Part of the clones is absent; in the studies checked, under half of the shortfall reflects unresolved V genes, and no reason is known for the rest. The sample table shows under 300,000 clones, and around 85% are seen once. 1% to 1.5% of the sample rests with the top ten. Sample: PBMCs. The receptors stem from a woman younger than 45 in good health and CMV-seropositive.

The chain recombines TRBV6-6 with TRBJ2-7, with TRBD1 matching 10 bases. J lost 2 bases, V lost 6 bases, and 10 bases had no gene match. The germline gives CDR1 MNHNY, CDR2 SVGAGI (reference sequence). There are 16 residues in the CDR3. The CDR3 sequence: CASRPPYGTGAYEQYF. CDR3 DNA sequence: TGTGCCAGCAGACCCCCTTACGGGACAGGGGCCTACGAGCAGTACTTC.

This clone was counted between two and nine times. V is TRBV6-1 and J is TRBJ1-5, with 9 bases fitting TRBD1. Trimming cost V 10 bases and J 1 base; bases outside gene matches: 5. The CDR3 loop spans 14 amino acids. Germline CDR1 and CDR2: MNHNS and SASEGT. The CDR3 sequence: CAIHRGRSNQPQHF. For the CDR3, the DNA is TGTGCCATACACAGGGGGCGAAGCAATCAGCCCCAGCATTTT.

Worth noting for this clone: The junction does not match germline at one end; this may be a read error. This CDR3 is CASRATGTDTQYF. In DNA form, the CDR3 reads TGTGCCAGCAGAGCGACAGGCACGGATACGCAGTATTTT. The chain uses TRBV6-1 and TRBJ2-3, with D perhaps TRBD1 (6 bases). CDR3 size: 13 residues. Germline CDR1 reads MNHNS; CDR2 reads SASEGT.

The genes are TRBV14 and TRBJ2-1; possibly TRBD2 for D (5 bases). V dropped 1 base and J dropped 3 bases, with 7 bases sitting between them. The CDR3 is 14 residues long. Looked up from germline, CDR1 is SGHDN and CDR2 is FVKESK. This CDR3 reads CASSQGTFYNEQFF. CDR3 coding DNA: TGTGCCAGCAGCCAAGGGACTTTCTACAATGAGCAGTTCTTC.

This chain links TRBV5-1 with TRBJ1-2; 8 bases map to TRBD1. Germline CDR1 is SGHRS and CDR2 is YFSETQ. With V trimmed by 0 bases and J by 4 bases, 5 bases remained unmatched. This CDR3 is built from 15 residues. The CDR3 DNA is TGCGCCAGCAGCTTGGATGGCGGGACAGGCTATGGCTACACCTTC. Protein product: CASSLDGGTGYGYTF.

The rearrangement joins TRBV4-1 to TRBJ2-5; TRBD2 matches 10 bases. There are 16 residues in the CDR3. J was trimmed by 1 base and V by 2 bases; bases with no gene match: 4. The V gene's germline CDR1 is MGHRA and CDR2 YSYEKL. The CDR3 DNA sequence: TGCGCCAGCAGCCAATTGATAGCGGGAGGCCAAGAGACCCAGTACTTC. Residues: CASSQLIAGGQETQYF.

The V gene is TRBV19, the J gene TRBJ1-1; D call uncertain. Trimming cost V 4 bases and J 4 bases, with 10 bases left between them. CDR1 LNHDA and CDR2 SQIVND come from the germline V gene (reference sequence). This CDR3 contains 13 residues. DNA of the CDR3: TGTGCCAGTAGTAGTCGGGGTGGCACTGAAGCTTTCTTT. Protein: CASSSRGGTEAFF.

This chain links TRBV19 with TRBJ2-1, with TRBD2 identical over 10 bases. Germline CDR1 reads LNHDA; CDR2 reads SQIVND (reference sequence). The CDR3 loop spans 14 amino acids. V was pared by 4 bases and J by 8 bases, with 5 bases of the junction left unmatched. The CDR3 nucleotides read TGTGCCAGTAGTACCAAGCTAGCGGGAGATGAGCAGTTCTTC. Encoded protein: CASSTKLAGDEQFF.

The J gene is TRBJ2-7, the V gene TRBV27; 7 bases agree with TRBD1. The CDR3 is 14 amino acids. Germline CDR1 is MNHEY and CDR2 is SMNVEV (reference sequence). After removal of 2 bases from V and 6 bases from J, the junction contained 7 bases not matched to a gene. Written as DNA, the CDR3 is TGTGCCAGCAGTTTAGTCGGGACAGATTCCGAGCAGTACTTC. Translated: CASSLVGTDSEQYF.

The V gene is TRBV28, the J gene TRBJ1-2; 7 positions agree with TRBD1. V trimming: 6 bases; J trimming: 0 bases; junction bases outside the gene matches: 7. The CDR3 consists of 15 residues. CDR1 MDHEN and CDR2 SYDVKM come from the germline V gene. The CDR3 nucleotides read TGTGCCAGCAGGCCCCGGGACAGCCCTAACTATGGCTACACCTTC. Translated, it gives CASRPRDSPNYGYTF.

This rearrangement joins TRBV19 to TRBJ2-3; TRBD2 matches 7 bases. Germline V gives CDR1 LNHDA, CDR2 SQIVND (reference sequence). V shed 3 bases, J shed 4 bases, and the junction held 10 bases outside the gene matches. CDR3 length equals 16 residues. The CDR3 DNA is TGTGCCAGTAGTATCTCACTAACCCGGGAGGCAGATACGCAGTATTTT. Amino acids: CASSISLTREADTQYF.

This chain links TRBV20-1 with TRBJ2-1; 9 bases fit TRBD2. Germline V gene data show CDR1 as DFQATT and CDR2 as SNEGSKA (reference sequence). The junction had 0 bases not matched to a gene; V was cut back by 7 bases and J by 5 bases. CDR3 length equals 11 residues. In DNA form, the CDR3 reads TGCAGTGTAGCGGGGGACAATGAGCAGTTCTTC. Encoded protein: CSVAGDNEQFF.

This rearrangement joins TRBV5-1 to TRBJ2-3; TRBD1 might be the D (6 bases). Germline V gene data show CDR1 as SGHRS and CDR2 as YFSETQ. CDR3 length: 15 residues. The germline V and J ends were trimmed by 0 bases and 3 bases, with 11 bases remaining between them. The CDR3 DNA is TGCGCCAGCAGCTTGGTCGGGCAGGGGACAGATACGCAGTATTTT. Translation gives CASSLVGQGTDTQYF. Complete variable domain (other parts from reference TRBV5-1 and TRBJ2-3): KAGVTQTPRYLIKTRGQQVTLSCSPISGHRSVSWYQQTPGQGLQFLFEYFSETQRNKGNFPGRFSGRQFSNSRSEMNVSTLELGDSALYLCASSLVGQGTDTQYFGPGTRLTVL.

On this clone itself: Compared with germline, one end of the junction differs, possibly owing to a read error. V is TRBV28 and J is TRBJ2-5; 7 bases map to TRBD1. Germline loops: CDR1 MDHEN, CDR2 SYDVKM. The CDR3 sequence is 11 residues long. The CDR3 sequence: CASSERQGVDF. The CDR3 DNA reads TGTGCCAGCAGCGAGAGACAGGGTGTGGACTTC.

This rearrangement joins TRBV7-9 to TRBJ2-7; D is possibly TRBD1 (5 bases). This CDR3 is 13 amino acids long. Per germline, CDR1 SEHNR and CDR2 FQNEAQ (reference sequence). V shed 8 bases and J shed 1 base, with 12 bases lying between them. This CDR3 reads CASGVDSSYEQYF. For the CDR3, the DNA is TGTGCCAGCGGGGTCGACAGTTCCTACGAGCAGTACTTC.

This chain joins TRBV18 and TRBJ2-1; TRBD2 aligns across 10 bases. V was pared by 4 bases and J by 6 bases, with 6 bases of the junction left unmatched. CDR3 size: 15 residues. The germline gives CDR1 KGHSH, CDR2 LQKENI. CDR3 sequence reads: CASSRLTSGINEQFF. In nucleotides, the CDR3 is TGTGCCAGCTCACGGCTTACTAGCGGGATCAATGAGCAGTTCTTC.

The chain employs TRBV5-1 and TRBJ2-7; 7 bases are shared with TRBD1. This CDR3 spans 16 amino acids. V shed 4 bases, J shed 4 bases, and the junction held 14 bases outside the gene matches. CDR1 SGHRS and CDR2 YFSETQ come from the germline V gene. The CDR3 DNA follows: TGCGCCAGCAGCAGCTTAAGACAGGGAACAGGATACGAGCAGTACTTC. Its protein product is CASSSLRQGTGYEQYF.

The rearrangement joins TRBV19 to TRBJ1-5; D unresolved. Looked up from germline, CDR1 is LNHDA and CDR2 is SQIVND (reference sequence). V lost 3 bases and J lost 1, with 19 bases in between. The CDR3 runs to 18 residues. For the CDR3, the DNA is TGTGCCAGTAGTATTAAGACGGGGATGGCTGTAAGCAATCAGCCCCAGCATTTT. Translated, it gives CASSIKTGMAVSNQPQHF.

V gene TRBV30 combines with J gene TRBJ1-5; D not resolved. The CDR3 extends over 14 amino acids. V was trimmed by 4 bases and J by 7 bases, leaving 17 bases between them. Germline loops: CDR1 GTSNPN, CDR2 SVGIG (reference sequence). CDR3 sequence reads: CAWNSQVAQQPQHF. The CDR3 DNA is TGTGCCTGGAACTCCCAGGTCGCCCAACAGCCCCAGCATTTT.

The chain uses TRBV6-1 and TRBJ2-1; 7 bases line up with TRBD2. From germline, CDR1 is MNHNS and CDR2 SASEGT. V was pared by 4 bases and J by 8 bases, with 14 bases of the junction left unmatched. CDR3 length: 16 amino acids. CDR3 in amino acids: CASSAFWSGNSDEQFF. The CDR3 DNA follows: TGTGCCAGCAGTGCTTTTTGGAGCGGGAACTCAGATGAGCAGTTCTTC.

V usage is TRBV25-1 and J usage is TRBJ1-3; D not certain. Germline values: CDR1 MGHDK, CDR2 SYGVNS. CDR3 size: 16 residues. Trimming shortened V by 0 bases and J by 1 base, and 10 bases separated the two germline ends. The CDR3 DNA is TGTGCCAGCAGTGAATACGGAGTTCGTTCTGGAAACACCATATATTTT. It encodes CASSEYGVRSGNTIYF.

The chain recombines TRBV18 with TRBJ2-1, with TRBD2 matching 8 bases. The CDR3 is made up of 14 amino acids. In germline, CDR1 is KGHSH, CDR2 LQKENI. Trimming removed 6 bases from V and 6 bases from J; junction bases left unmatched: 7. CDR3 DNA sequence: TGTGCCAGCTCGGGACTAGTGGTGGGCAATGAGCAGTTCTTC. This codes for CASSGLVVGNEQFF.

The chain links TRBV5-1 to TRBJ2-3, with 7 bases matching TRBD1. Trimming took 3 bases from V and 5 from J; bases not matched to a gene: 9. This CDR3 spans 15 amino acids. Germline V gene data show CDR1 as SGHRS and CDR2 as YFSETQ. This CDR3 is CASSSGQDWGDTQYF. The CDR3 DNA follows: TGCGCCAGCAGCTCAGGACAGGACTGGGGAGATACGCAGTATTTT.

The CDR3 DNA reads TGTGCCAGCAGCTTAGCTGTGGACACCCTAGTCACCTTC. The encoded protein is CASSLAVDTLVTF. The chain joins TRBV7-2 to TRBJ1-2, with D possibly matching TRBD1 (5 bases). V lost 0 bases and J lost 13, with 15 bases in between. From germline, CDR1 is SGHTA and CDR2 FQGNSA. The CDR3 consists of 13 residues.